This T cell receptor (beta chain) comes out of a study of T cell changes during pregnancy in multiple sclerosis. This table comes from immunoSEQ multiplex PCR, and its TCRdb copy is limited to in-frame clones, with some not included. The data show approximately 30,000 clones, about nine tenths seen once. V gave up 1 base and J gave up 6 bases, with 12 bases separating them. Germline V gene data show CDR1 as SGHAT and CDR2 as FQDESV (reference sequence). The CDR3 totals 14 residues. The specimen was CD8+ T cells from peripheral blood mononuclear cells, collected in the second trimester of pregnancy. The receptor's source is a female donor in good health, enrolled as a control in a pregnancy study. The rearrangement uses TRBV11-1 and TRBJ1-1, with D maybe TRBD1 (6 bases). The CDR3 DNA is TGTGCCAGCAGCTTAGAGGGTACAGGGTCTGAAGCTTTCTTT. Translation gives CASSLEGTGSEAFF.